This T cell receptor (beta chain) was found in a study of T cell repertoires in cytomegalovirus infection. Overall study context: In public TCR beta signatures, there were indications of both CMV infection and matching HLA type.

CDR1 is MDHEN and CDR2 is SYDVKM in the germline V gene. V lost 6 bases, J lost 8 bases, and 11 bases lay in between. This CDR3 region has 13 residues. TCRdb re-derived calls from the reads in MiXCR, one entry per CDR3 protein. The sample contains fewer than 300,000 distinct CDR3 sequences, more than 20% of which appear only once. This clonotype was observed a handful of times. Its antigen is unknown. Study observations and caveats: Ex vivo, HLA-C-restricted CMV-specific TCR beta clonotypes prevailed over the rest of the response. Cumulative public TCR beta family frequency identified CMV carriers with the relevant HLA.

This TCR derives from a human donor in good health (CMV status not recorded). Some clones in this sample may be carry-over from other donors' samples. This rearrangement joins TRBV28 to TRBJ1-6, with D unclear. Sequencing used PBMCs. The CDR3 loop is CASRPIRDSPLHF. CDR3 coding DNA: TGTGCCAGCAGGCCAATTCGGGATTCACCCCTCCACTTT.